The next 22 T cell receptor beta chains were all read from a single sample in a study of neoadjuvant anti-PD-1 for oral cavity cancer (dated by TCRdb to 2020 to 2022). To prepare the library, the immunoSEQ multiplex PCR assay was applied. TCRdb limited this immuneACCESS table to in-frame rearrangements with V and J called. A share of clones is missing; checked studies link under half to unresolved V genes, and the rest is unexplained. A total of 11,000 to 15,000 clones appear in this sample, around 75% of them only once. The ten top clones hold over 3% of the sample. According to the study, the label for this sample's time point signals: before neoadjuvant nivolumab. Sequences were derived from PBMCs, sampled before nivolumab (anti-PD-1) treatment. The receptors shown here come from a person aged 35-79 years with oral cavity squamous cell carcinoma.

The chain carries TRBV7-2 and TRBJ2-5; possible D gene TRBD1, 6 bases. The V end was cut by 2 bases, the J end by 1 base, with 20 bases between. The CDR3 contains 18 residues. Per germline, CDR1 SGHTA and CDR2 FQGNSA. The CDR3, as DNA: TGTGCCAGCAGCTTATCCTGGGGGCCCCTGGCGCTCCAAGAGACCCAGTACTTC. This sequence encodes CASSLSWGPLALQETQYF.

This clone is a singleton in its sample. The CDR3 nucleotides are TGTGCCAGCAGCCCCCCCCAGGGATCGCAGTATTTT. Its protein is CASSPPQGSQYF. The chain joins TRBV25-1 to TRBJ2-3; a weak D match, TRBD1 (5 bases). CDR1 and CDR2 (germline): MGHDK, SYGVNS. The CDR3 covers 12 residues. V was cut by 6 bases and J by 10 bases, with 14 bases left in between.

This clone was observed a handful of times. The chain combines TRBV5-4 with TRBJ2-5, with D unclear. The germline gives CDR1 SGHNT, CDR2 YYREEE (reference sequence). The CDR3 contains 13 residues. With 8 bases removed from V and 2 bases from J, the gap between germline ends came to 13 bases. CDR3 coding DNA: TGTGCCAGTAGCCGGGTCCCACAAGAGACCCAGTACTTC. It codes for CASSRVPQETQYF. Using reference TRBV5-4 and TRBJ2-5 for the parts outside the CDR3, the full variable domain is ETGVTQSPTHLIKTRGQQVTLRCSSQSGHNTVSWYQQALGQGPQFIFQYYREEENGRGNFPPRFSGLQFPNYSSELNVNALELDDSALYLCASSRVPQETQYFGPGTRLLVL.

The V and J genes are TRBV9 and TRBJ1-5; D is unresolved. Trimming removed 2 bases from V and 4 bases from J, with 10 bases in between. From germline, CDR1 is SGDLS and CDR2 YYNGEE. The length of the CDR3 is 14 residues. Here the CDR3 reads CASSVDGLNQPQHF. The CDR3 coding sequence is TGTGCCAGCAGCGTCGACGGGTTGAATCAGCCCCAGCATTTT.

The V and J genes are TRBV10-1 and TRBJ2-5, with 11 bases fitting TRBD2. V was clipped by 6 bases and J by 2 bases; unmatched bases: 8. This CDR3 has 16 amino acids. Germline V lookup: CDR1 WNHNN, CDR2 SYGVQD (reference sequence). DNA of the CDR3: TGCGCCAGCAGCTCCGGGACTAGCGGCACACAAGAGACCCAGTACTTC. Translated, it gives CASSSGTSGTQETQYF.

The chain couples TRBV4-1 to TRBJ1-2; TRBD1 might be the D (5 bases). The ends were cut back, 0 bases at V and 4 bases at J, with 15 bases in the middle. The CDR3 loop spans 16 amino acids. Germline lookup yields CDR1 MGHRA and CDR2 YSYEKL. The CDR3 DNA follows: TGCGCCAGCAGCCAAGAAGTCAGAGAGGGGATCTATGGCTACACCTTC. It specifies CASSQEVREGIYGYTF.

This chain uses TRBV6-5 with TRBJ1-6; D may be TRBD1 (5 bases). This CDR3 has 14 amino acids. Germline V gene lookup returns CDR1 MNHEY and CDR2 SVGAGI. The V gene lost 5 bases and the J gene lost 10 bases, with 15 bases spanning the gap. CDR3 in DNA: TGTGCCAGCAGTCTGAGGGGAGTGGGGTCACCCCTCCACTTT. It translates to CASSLRGVGSPLHF.

The gene calls are TRBV7-6 and TRBJ2-3; 11 positions match TRBD2. The germline CDR1 and CDR2 sequences are SGHVS and FNYEAQ. The CDR3 consists of 16 residues. Trimming removed 3 bases from V and 2 bases from J; junction bases left unmatched: 4. The CDR3 is CASSFELAGATDTQYF. The CDR3 nucleotides are TGTGCCAGCAGCTTCGAACTAGCGGGGGCCACAGATACGCAGTATTTT.

The chain couples TRBV7-8 to TRBJ2-1; TRBD2 aligns across 8 bases. Unmatched junction bases numbered 7, after V lost 6 bases and J lost 0 bases. CDR1 is SGHVS, CDR2 FQNEAQ, per germline. This CDR3 comprises 16 residues. The CDR3 DNA reads as TGTGCCAGCAGTCAGCGGGGGTCCAGCTCCTACAATGAGCAGTTCTTC. Its translation: CASSQRGSSSYNEQFF.

The chain employs TRBV6-5 and TRBJ1-3; 8 nucleotides line up with TRBD1. The CDR3 extends over 15 amino acids. J was trimmed by 4 bases and V by 5 bases; bases with no gene match: 7. Germline-derived CDR1 and CDR2 are MNHEY and SVGAGI. CDR3 sequence: CASSKGTGPGNTIYF. In nucleotides, the CDR3 is TGTGCCAGCAGTAAAGGGACAGGCCCCGGAAACACCATATATTTT.

The chain is built from TRBV6-1 and TRBJ1-3, with TRBD1 identical over 8 bases. The length of the CDR3 is 14 residues. The V and J ends lost 6 bases and 8 bases, in that order; junction bases with no gene match: 9. Germline V gene lookup returns CDR1 MNHNS and CDR2 SASEGT. CDR3 in amino acids: CASRMDRAGDTIYF. Written as DNA, the CDR3 is TGTGCCAGCAGAATGGACAGGGCGGGAGACACCATATATTTT.

This clone came up a few times. The rearrangement uses TRBV19 and TRBJ1-5; no clear D gene. Trimming removed 7 bases from V and 7 bases from J, with 14 bases in between. The germline V gene has CDR1 LNHDA and CDR2 SQIVND (reference sequence). The CDR3 runs to 13 residues. CDR3 sequence reads: CASTGQYLQPQHF. As DNA, the CDR3 is TGTGCCAGTACTGGCCAGTATCTACAGCCCCAGCATTTT.

The chain links TRBV6-1 to TRBJ2-3; 12 bases are a match to TRBD2. The ends lost 4 bases at V and 0 bases at J; junction bases unmatched: 5. CDR3 length: 17 residues. CDR1 MNHNS and CDR2 SASEGT come from the germline V gene. The DNA for the CDR3 is TGTGCCAGCAGTGCACGACTAGCGGGGGTTAGCACAGATACGCAGTATTTT. Translated: CASSARLAGVSTDTQYF.

V gene TRBV9 combines with J gene TRBJ2-3; TRBD2 is a possible D gene (5 bases). V was shortened by 4 bases and J by 6 bases, with 15 bases between the two germline ends. The CDR3 sequence is 14 residues long. Germline CDR1 SGDLS, CDR2 YYNGEE. The CDR3 nucleotides are TGTGCCAGCAGCTCCGAGGGAAGATTCGATACGCAGTATTTT. The encoded protein is CASSSEGRFDTQYF.

The sample holds a few counts of this clone. This chain uses TRBV30 with TRBJ1-2; TRBD1 matches at 9 bases. There are 13 residues in the CDR3. V was pared by 2 bases and J by 6 bases, with 4 bases of the junction left unmatched. Germline CDR1 and CDR2: GTSNPN and SVGIG (reference sequence). The CDR3 region is CAWSKGQGDGYTF. DNA of the CDR3: TGTGCCTGGAGTAAGGGACAGGGTGATGGCTACACCTTC.

The genes are TRBV5-1 and TRBJ2-7, with TRBD2 identical over 13 bases. CDR1 SGHRS and CDR2 YFSETQ come from the germline V gene. The CDR3 extends over 15 amino acids. Unmatched junction bases numbered 13, after V lost 9 bases and J lost 7 bases. The CDR3 DNA reads as TGCGCCACCGCACCCACTAGCGGGAGGGCTTGGGAGCAGTACTTC. Protein sequence: CATAPTSGRAWEQYF.

The chain has TRBV5-8 and TRBJ1-5; D unclear. The CDR3 totals 14 residues. Trimming took 1 base from V and 0 from J, leaving 5 bases between them. Germline V gene sequence: CDR1 SGHTS, CDR2 YDEGEE. The CDR3 loop is CASSLIYSNQPQHF. Written as DNA, the CDR3 is TGTGCCAGCAGCTTGATTTATAGCAATCAGCCCCAGCATTTT.

The chain has TRBV7-9 and TRBJ2-7; D uncertain. V lost 4 bases, J lost 0 bases, and 10 bases lay in between. Germline values: CDR1 SEHNR, CDR2 FQNEAQ (reference sequence). The CDR3 contains 14 residues. The CDR3 sequence: CASSSLRSSYEQYF. The CDR3 bases are TGTGCCAGCAGCTCACTGCGGAGCTCCTACGAGCAGTACTTC.

This chain uses TRBV7-6 with TRBJ1-2; D call uncertain. CDR3 length equals 13 residues. V was trimmed by 5 bases and J by 8 bases, leaving 15 bases between them. CDR1 and CDR2 from the germline V gene are SGHVS and FNYEAQ. CDR3 coding DNA: TGTGCCAGCAGCCCATACCGGACGGCAGGCTACACCTTC. Its translation: CASSPYRTAGYTF.

The rearrangement joins TRBV5-4 to TRBJ2-5, with 7 nucleotides matching TRBD1. Per germline, CDR1 SGHNT and CDR2 YYREEE (reference sequence). The CDR3 sequence is 14 residues long. Unmatched junction bases numbered 7, after V lost 4 bases and J lost 4 bases. The CDR3 loop reads CASSGLQGRETQYF. CDR3 coding DNA: TGTGCCAGCAGCGGCTTACAGGGGAGAGAGACCCAGTACTTC. Full variable domain (outside the CDR3, taken from reference TRBV5-4 and TRBJ2-5): ETGVTQSPTHLIKTRGQQVTLRCSSQSGHNTVSWYQQALGQGPQFIFQYYREEENGRGNFPPRFSGLQFPNYSSELNVNALELDDSALYLCASSGLQGRETQYFGPGTRLLVL.

A few counts support this clone. The chain has TRBV7-3 and TRBJ2-5, with TRBD2 matching 10 bases. V shed 5 bases and J 5 bases; nucleotides not matched to a gene: 8. Germline lookup yields CDR1 SGHTA and CDR2 FQGTGA. The length of the CDR3 is 15 residues. Here the CDR3 DNA reads TGTGCCAGCAGCATAGGGACTAGCGTAGGGGAGACCCAGTACTTC. Protein sequence: CASSIGTSVGETQYF.

The chain is built from TRBV11-3 and TRBJ2-7, with D possibly TRBD2 on 5 matching bases. V lost 5 bases to trimming and J lost 3 bases, with 17 bases between them. The CDR3 has 15 residues. Germline V CDR1 and CDR2: SGHNT, YENEEA. The CDR3 region has the DNA TGTGCCAGCAGCGCAAGCTGGGGAGCTGGCTACGAGCAGTACTTC. Protein product: CASSASWGAGYEQYF.